The 29 T cell receptor beta chains below all came from one sample that was sequenced in a study of Graves' ophthalmopathy and Graves' hyperthyroidism. Amplified material comprised TCR beta CDR3 regions derived from RNA transcripts. RT-PCR was first run with HTBI primers, then multiplex PCR in a second round. In TCRdb, the multiplex PCR reads were re-called with MiXCR into one record per CDR3 protein. The data hold over 650,000 distinct CDR3 sequences, with under 50% observed a single time. The sample was peripheral blood. These receptors were taken from an adult man with Graves' ophthalmopathy.

This clonotype was observed many times. This chain joins TRBV5-5 and TRBJ2-7; no clear D. Trimming removed 0 bases at V and 5 bases at J, with 12 bases between. The CDR3 covers 14 residues. The germline CDR1 and CDR2 sequences are SGHKS and YYEKEE (reference sequence). The CDR3 nucleotides read TGTGCCAGCAGCTTGGCGTCAGGATCTAACGAGCAGTACTTC. This encodes CASSLASGSNEQYF.

The chain employs TRBV24-1 and TRBJ2-7; D remains unclear. Trimming removed 5 bases from V and 7 bases from J, with 8 bases in between. Germline V gene lookup returns CDR1 KGHDR and CDR2 SFDVKD. This CDR3 spans 11 amino acids. DNA of the CDR3: TGTGCCACCAGTGGCGTCAATGAGCAGTACTTC. Translated, it gives CATSGVNEQYF.

V usage is TRBV7-9 and J usage is TRBJ1-1; no clear D gene. Deletions cut 0 bases from V and 1 base from J, with 6 bases between. The CDR3 runs 14 residues. Germline lookup yields CDR1 SEHNR and CDR2 FQNEAQ (reference sequence). The CDR3: CASSLAEGNTEAFF. The DNA for the CDR3 is TGTGCCAGCAGCTTAGCGGAAGGGAACACTGAAGCTTTCTTT.

The rearrangement links TRBV20-1 to TRBJ2-5; either TRBD1 or TRBD2 may fit D (5 bases each). This CDR3 spans 17 amino acids. V shed 2 bases and J shed 0 bases, with 19 bases lying between them. The germline V gene has CDR1 DFQATT and CDR2 SNEGSKA (reference sequence). DNA of the CDR3: TGCAGTGCTAGACCGGTGGGGGTGGTGGGGCACCAAGAGACCCAGTACTTC. This gives the protein CSARPVGVVGHQETQYF.

This clonotype has just a few counts. The rearrangement links TRBV29-1 to TRBJ2-3; 9 bases match TRBD1. J gave up 1 base and V 3 bases, and 5 bases lay outside the gene matches. Germline values: CDR1 SQVTM, CDR2 ANQGSEA. This CDR3 is built from 15 residues. As DNA, the CDR3 is TGCAGCGTTGAGGGGGGGACAGGGCGCACAGATACGCAGTATTTT. Amino acid sequence: CSVEGGTGRTDTQYF.

This clonotype was seen at least ten times. A read error may account for a junction end that differs from germline. This chain joins TRBV7-7 and TRBJ2-5, with a tentative D call TRBD1 (5 bases). Germline V lookup: CDR1 SSHAT, CDR2 FNYEAQ (reference sequence). The CDR3 runs to 13 residues. Here the CDR3 DNA reads TGTGCTAGCAGCATAAGACAGCAAGAGACCCAGTACTTC. Residues: CASSIRQQETQYF.

This clonotype was counted once. The rearrangement uses TRBV14 and TRBJ2-7; D unclear. This CDR3 is built from 16 residues. Germline CDR1 reads SGHDN; CDR2 reads FVKESK. Between the trimmed V and J ends, which lost 1 base and 5 bases, there was a span of 18 bases. In DNA, the CDR3 is TGTGCCAGCAGCCAAGGCCTTTGGCTTTCATCCCACGAGCAGTACTTC. Translating it yields CASSQGLWLSSHEQYF.

This clonotype occurred a few times. This chain uses TRBV19 with TRBJ1-5; 8 bases match TRBD1. Germline V gives CDR1 LNHDA, CDR2 SQIVND (reference sequence). J lost 7 bases, V lost 4 bases, and 6 bases had no gene match. The CDR3 contains 14 residues. The CDR3 DNA follows: TGTGCCAGTAGTACCGGACAGGGTTGGCAGCCCCAGCATTTT. This codes for CASSTGQGWQPQHF.

This clonotype was found many times. The rearrangement links TRBV9 to TRBJ1-2, with D unresolved. Looked up from germline, CDR1 is SGDLS and CDR2 is YYNGEE. This CDR3 spans 15 amino acids. The V end lost 2 bases, the J end lost 3 bases, and 14 bases lay between the germline ends. The CDR3 sequence: CASSVGNSHHYGYTF. In nucleotides, the CDR3 is TGTGCCAGCAGCGTCGGAAACAGCCACCACTATGGCTACACCTTC.

This clonotype occurred once. Being one base from a much bigger clone, this may be a read error. The chain links TRBV5-1 to TRBJ1-1, with 8 nucleotides matching TRBD1. CDR3 size: 14 residues. Per the germline V gene, CDR1 is SGHRS and CDR2 is YFSETQ. CDR3 region: CANSLESDRGEAFF. DNA of the CDR3: TGCGCCAACAGCTTGGAGAGCGACAGGGGTGAAGCTTTCTTT.

Many counts were recorded for this clonotype. The rearrangement links TRBV19 to TRBJ2-7, with 7 positions matching TRBD1. The CDR3 loop spans 15 amino acids. V dropped 5 bases and J dropped 7; count of bases not matched to a gene: 14. Germline V gene sequence: CDR1 LNHDA, CDR2 SQIVND (reference sequence). The CDR3 DNA reads as TGTGCCAGTAGTCTAGGCGACAGGGACCAGAGTGAGCAGTACTTC. Its translation: CASSLGDRDQSEQYF.

This chain connects TRBV12-3 or TRBV12-4 to TRBJ2-2, with a weak D call TRBD1 (5 bases). The CDR3 extends over 15 amino acids. The V end lost 5 bases, the J end lost 6 bases, and 16 bases lay between the germline ends. CDR3 nucleotide sequence: TGTGCCAGCAGTCTTAGTACAGGTCAGGCCGGGGAGCTGTTTTTT. Its translation is CASSLSTGQAGELFF.

The chain recombines TRBV9 with TRBJ2-7; the D call may be TRBD1 or TRBD2 (6 bases each). Trimming pared 0 bases from V and 4 bases from J, leaving 17 bases between. Per germline, CDR1 SGDLS and CDR2 YYNGEE. The CDR3 has 16 amino acids. CDR3 loop: CASSVGGGGPLYEQYF. The CDR3 region has the DNA TGTGCCAGCAGCGTAGGAGGAGGGGGACCTTTATACGAGCAGTACTTC.

In the case of this clonotype: A clone one base away is much larger, so this may be a read error. The chain joins TRBV10-3 to TRBJ2-6, with 7 bases lining up with TRBD2. CDR3 size: 15 residues. Per germline, CDR1 ENHRY and CDR2 SYGVKD. Trimming removed 6 bases from V and 2 bases from J; junction bases left unmatched: 4. The CDR3: CAISETSAGANVLTF. The CDR3 DNA follows: TGTGCCATCAGCGAAACTAGCGCTGGGGCCAACGTCCTGACTTTC.

V usage is TRBV12-3 or TRBV12-4 and J usage is TRBJ2-5; D is unresolved. The V gene lost 6 bases and the J gene lost 5 bases, with 7 bases spanning the gap. This CDR3 comprises 11 residues. The CDR3 loop reads CASRAHETQYF. CDR3 sequence (DNA): TGTGCCAGCAGGGCCCATGAGACCCAGTACTTC.

Regarding this clonotype: At one of its ends the junction is not consistent with the germline gene, which may arise from a read error. The chain employs TRBV5-1 and TRBJ2-7, with TRBD1 matching 9 bases. The CDR3 length is 14 residues. Looked up from germline, CDR1 is SGHRS and CDR2 is YFSETQ. CDR3 amino acids: CASGFGTGNYEQYF. The CDR3 DNA follows: TGCGCCAGCGGCTTCGGGACAGGGAACTACGAGCAGTACTTC.

This clonotype was seen at least ten times. The V and J genes are TRBV2 and TRBJ2-2, with TRBD2 as a possible D gene (5 bases). Germline V CDR1 and CDR2: SNHLY, FYNNEI. This CDR3 has 18 amino acids. Trimming stripped 6 bases from V and 3 bases from J, with 23 bases between. The CDR3 reads CASSPINTGVQDTGELFF. The CDR3, as DNA: TGTGCCAGCAGCCCTATTAACACCGGGGTGCAGGACACCGGGGAGCTGTTTTTT.

This clonotype was observed at least ten times. Its ends do not fully match the called genes, so a read error is possible. The CDR3 sequence is CASSQGNNEKLFF. The CDR3 coding sequence is TGTGCTAGCAGCCAGGGGAATAATGAAAAACTGTTTTTT. The chain carries TRBV7-7 and TRBJ1-4, with TRBD1 as a possible D gene (6 bases). CDR3 length equals 13 residues. Germline V gives CDR1 SSHAT, CDR2 FNYEAQ (reference sequence).

CDR3 loop: CAWSGRAEAYEQYF. For the CDR3, the DNA is TGTGCCTGGAGTGGGCGGGCGGAGGCCTACGAGCAGTACTTC. V gene TRBV30 combines with J gene TRBJ2-7; possibly TRBD2 for D (5 bases). Germline-derived CDR1 and CDR2 are GTSNPN and SVGIG (reference sequence). This CDR3 is 14 amino acids long. V lost 1 base to trimming and J lost 2 bases, with 12 bases between them.

The chain is built from TRBV5-6 and TRBJ1-4; possibly TRBD1 for D (5 bases). Per the germline V gene, CDR1 is SGHDT and CDR2 is YYEEEE. V gave up 2 bases and J gave up 0 bases, with 14 bases separating them. The CDR3 covers 17 residues. CDR3 protein: CASSLFGTEATNEKLFF. Here the CDR3 DNA reads TGTGCCAGCAGCTTATTCGGGACGGAAGCAACTAATGAAAAACTGTTTTTT.

The table lists this clonotype with many counts. The J gene is TRBJ2-7, the V gene TRBV7-2; no definite D call. Per the germline V gene, CDR1 is SGHTA and CDR2 is FQGNSA. Trimming left V 0 bases short and J 1 base short, with 10 bases between. This CDR3 spans 15 amino acids. The CDR3 protein is CASSLALTGSYEQYF. In nucleotides, the CDR3 is TGTGCCAGCAGCTTAGCGCTGACTGGGTCCTACGAGCAGTACTTC.

The chain employs TRBV11-1 and TRBJ1-5; 9 bases align to TRBD1. Germline V gene lookup returns CDR1 SGHAT and CDR2 FQDESV (reference sequence). V shed 1 base and J 5 bases; nucleotides not matched to a gene: 15. The CDR3 runs to 19 residues. The CDR3 region has the DNA TGTGCCAGCAGCTTAGGACAGGGGGGCAGGATTTCAGGGGATCAGCCCCAGCATTTT. The encoded protein is CASSLGQGGRISGDQPQHF.

This clonotype has only a few counts. The DNA for the CDR3 is TGTGCCAGCAGTTCGGAGGGTGGCACCTACGAGCAGTACTTC. Its protein is CASSSEGGTYEQYF. The chain has TRBV7-8 and TRBJ2-7; perhaps TRBD2 as D (6 bases). Trimming took off 6 bases at V and 2 bases at J, with 14 bases between the two ends. The CDR3 is made up of 14 amino acids. The germline gives CDR1 SGHVS, CDR2 FQNEAQ.

This clonotype was observed a handful of times. This may arise from a read error, as a much more abundant clone is one base away. The V gene is TRBV10-3, the J gene TRBJ1-2; D possibly corresponds to TRBD1 (5 bases). V lost 3 bases and J 3 bases, leaving 5 bases between the germline ends. Germline V gene sequence: CDR1 ENHRY, CDR2 SYGVKD. There are 12 residues in the CDR3. The CDR3 protein is CAISDRDYGYTF. The CDR3, as DNA: TGTGCCATCAGTGACAGGGACTATGGCTACACCTTC.

This clonotype was picked up many times. J is TRBJ2-7 and V is TRBV15; no reliable D call. This CDR3 spans 15 amino acids. Germline lookup yields CDR1 LNHNV and CDR2 YYDKDF (reference sequence). V was clipped by 0 bases and J by 0 bases, with 9 bases between them. CDR3 loop: CATSRDRSSSYEQYF. The CDR3 nucleotides read TGTGCCACCAGCAGAGATAGAAGCAGCTCCTACGAGCAGTACTTC.

This chain uses TRBV6-5 with TRBJ1-6; 9 nucleotides line up with TRBD1. The CDR3 is 15 residues long. The ends lost 4 bases at V and 10 bases at J; junction bases unmatched: 8. Germline CDR1 MNHEY, CDR2 SVGAGI. CDR3 bases: TGTGCCAGCAGTTCGGACAGGGGTAGGTGGTCACCCCTCCACTTT. It encodes CASSSDRGRWSPLHF.

V and J are TRBV24-1 and TRBJ2-3; TRBD1 agrees at 7 bases. Germline assignment: CDR1 KGHDR and CDR2 SFDVKD. V lost 2 bases to trimming and J lost 3 bases; unmatched junction nucleotides: 10. The CDR3 consists of 17 residues. The CDR3 protein is CATSDWGDRARTDTQYF. The CDR3 DNA reads TGTGCCACCAGTGATTGGGGAGACAGGGCAAGAACAGATACGCAGTATTTT.

This clonotype came up a few times. An end of the junction does not agree with germline; a read error may underlie this. The chain links TRBV5-1 to TRBJ2-2; no definite D call. Looked up from germline, CDR1 is SGHRS and CDR2 is YFSETQ. The CDR3 consists of 15 residues. DNA of the CDR3: TGCGCCAGCAGCTTGGCCTTAGACGGAACCGGAGAGCTGTTTTTT. Encoded protein: CASSLALDGTGELFF.

The gene calls are TRBV10-3 and TRBJ1-1, with 9 bases matching TRBD1. The CDR3 runs 16 residues. After removal of 6 bases from V and 4 bases from J, the junction contained 12 bases not matched to a gene. In germline, CDR1 is ENHRY, CDR2 SYGVKD. The CDR3 bases are TGTGCCATCAGCTCACCACAAGGACAGGGGTCCACTGAAGCTTTCTTT. Translated: CAISSPQGQGSTEAFF.